This T cell receptor (beta chain) was identified during a study of blood T cell repertoires in COVID-19. The V gene's germline CDR1 is LNHDA and CDR2 SQIVND (reference sequence). CDR3 length: 17 residues. With V trimmed by 3 bases and J by 8 bases, 14 bases remained unmatched. The data were produced by immunoSEQ multiplex PCR, yet TCRdb's version contains in-frame clones alone and is incomplete. The sample carries under 550,000 clones, 70% to 90% recorded once. This TCR was recovered from a young man with COVID-19, enrolled during active disease. The sample consisted of peripheral blood. The chain is built from TRBV19 and TRBJ2-1; TRBD1 matches 9 bases. This CDR3 reads CASSILTGGKRRHEQFF. The CDR3 DNA reads as TGTGCCAGTAGTATCTTGACAGGGGGAAAACGGCGGCATGAGCAGTTCTTC.